The 22 T cell receptor beta chains listed next were all sequenced from one sample in a study of T cell repertoires in cytomegalovirus infection (dated by TCRdb to about 2019). The treatment or condition label, read with the paper, signifies: in vitro stimulation with specific CMV peptide epitopes to enrich CMV-specific T cells. TCRdb names Illumina HiSeq 1500 as the instrument used. TCRdb trimmed the raw reads at Q25, called clones with MiXCR and kept productive beta chains. Each entry merges the rows of one CDR3 protein and shows their most common DNA and genes. This sample is represented by some 700,000 distinct CDR3 sequences; around 35% of them were singletons. Clones ranked in the top ten supply 15% to 20% of the sample. For these TCRs, the target antigens are not known. Material: cultured PBMCs, obtained from culture after CMV antigen stimulation. These receptors all stem from a human donor in good health (CMV status not recorded). Some clones in this sample may be carry-over from other donors' samples.

This clonotype appeared many times. The rearrangement uses TRBV7-2 and TRBJ1-2, with a weak D call TRBD1 (5 bases). Germline CDR1 SGHTA, CDR2 FQGNSA. The CDR3 is 16 residues long. The V gene lost 1 base and the J gene lost 0 bases, with 12 bases spanning the gap. The CDR3 coding sequence is TGTGCCAGCAGCTTAGTCGGGGCGAATACTAACTATGGCTACACCTTC. Translating it yields CASSLVGANTNYGYTF.

This clonotype was detected many times. CDR3 nucleotide sequence: TGTGCCAGCAGCTCACAGGGTGTAAATCAGCCCCAGCATTTT. Protein product: CASSSQGVNQPQHF. This chain connects TRBV7-2 to TRBJ1-5; maybe TRBD1 (6 bases). The V and J ends lost 4 bases and 4 bases respectively, with 11 bases between them. The CDR3 totals 14 residues. The V gene's germline CDR1 is SGHTA and CDR2 FQGNSA.

This clonotype showed up just a few times. This chain links TRBV2 with TRBJ2-4; D may match TRBD1 or TRBD2 (6 bases each). V gave up 7 bases and J gave up 13 bases, with 20 bases separating them. There are 13 residues in the CDR3. CDR1 is SNHLY, CDR2 FYNNEI, per germline. CDR3 sequence: CASTSEGGQGQYF. The CDR3, as DNA: TGTGCCAGCACCTCCGAAGGGGGGCAGGGCCAGTACTTC.

This clonotype was seen a few times. The chain combines TRBV7-9 with TRBJ2-7; 8 nucleotides align to TRBD1. Per the germline V gene, CDR1 is SEHNR and CDR2 is FQNEAQ (reference sequence). V shed 5 bases, J shed 4 bases, and the junction held 7 bases outside the gene matches. The CDR3 length is 14 residues. The CDR3 loop is CASSRTGRTYEQYF. The CDR3 DNA is TGTGCCAGCAGCAGGACAGGGAGAACATACGAGCAGTACTTC.

The chain couples TRBV10-3 to TRBJ2-1; 8 bases fit TRBD2. Unmatched junction bases numbered 9, after V lost 0 bases and J lost 8 bases. The CDR3 runs 16 residues. Germline CDR1 reads ENHRY; CDR2 reads SYGVKD. The CDR3 nucleotides read TGTGCCATCAGTGAGTCGACCGGGAGGGCCTTTGATGAGCAGTTCTTC. Encoded protein: CAISESTGRAFDEQFF.

CDR3 DNA sequence: TGTGCCTGGAGCGGCCTCCCGGGACTAGCGGGAGGTTCCGATGAGCAGTTCTTC. It specifies CAWSGLPGLAGGSDEQFF. The V and J genes are TRBV30 and TRBJ2-1; 15 nucleotides agree with TRBD2. This CDR3 region has 18 residues. Germline CDR1 and CDR2: GTSNPN and SVGIG (reference sequence). V lost 3 bases to trimming and J lost 8 bases; unmatched junction nucleotides: 14.

In its sample, this clonotype was seen a few times. Here the CDR3 reads CASTLRTGADTEAFF. The CDR3 DNA reads TGTGCCAGCACCCTCCGGACCGGGGCGGACACTGAAGCTTTCTTT. V and J are TRBV6-6 and TRBJ1-1; the D gene is possibly TRBD1 (5 bases). V was pared by 7 bases and J by 3 bases, with 18 bases between. The germline CDR1 and CDR2 sequences are MNHNY and SVGAGI (reference sequence). This CDR3 is 15 amino acids long.

J is TRBJ2-5 and V is TRBV7-2, with D perhaps assigned TRBD1 or TRBD2 (5 bases each). This CDR3 comprises 15 residues. CDR1 is SGHTA and CDR2 is FQGNSA in the germline V gene. The V gene lost 2 bases and the J gene lost 3 bases, with 13 bases spanning the gap. DNA of the CDR3: TGTGCCAGCAGCTTAATGGGGACCGAAGAAGAGACCCAGTACTTC. It encodes CASSLMGTEEETQYF. The variable domain in full, with the rest retrieved from reference TRBV7-2 and TRBJ2-5, is GAGVSQSPSNKVTEKGKDVELRCDPISGHTALYWYRQSLGQGLEFLIYFQGNSAPDKSGLPSDRFSAERTGGSVSTLTIQRTQQEDSAVYLCASSLMGTEEETQYFGPGTRLLVL.

The chain has TRBV7-9 and TRBJ1-2, with D perhaps TRBD1 (6 bases). Germline assignment: CDR1 SEHNR and CDR2 FQNEAQ (reference sequence). Trimming left V 1 base short and J 8 bases short, with 17 bases between. This CDR3 comprises 15 residues. CDR3 DNA: TGTGCCAGCAGCTTAGACATATTGGTGACAGGCGGCTACACCTTC. Translated: CASSLDILVTGGYTF. Full variable domain (missing parts from reference TRBV7-9 and TRBJ1-2): DTGVSQNPRHKITKRGQNVTFRCDPISEHNRLYWYRQTLGQGPEFLTYFQNEAQLEKSRLLSDRFSAERPKGSFSTLEIQRTEQGDSAMYLCASSLDILVTGGYTFGSGTRLTVV.

The V gene is TRBV6-2 or TRBV6-3, the J gene TRBJ2-1; 10 nucleotides match TRBD2. V lost 6 bases to trimming and J lost 10 bases; unmatched junction nucleotides: 6. CDR1 is MNHEY and CDR2 is SVGEGT in the germline V gene. The CDR3 covers 13 residues. Here the CDR3 reads CASSLLAGEEQFF. The CDR3 region has the DNA TGTGCCAGCAGCCTGCTAGCGGGAGAAGAGCAGTTCTTC.

This clonotype occurred a few times. V and J are TRBV6-1 and TRBJ1-6; maybe TRBD1 (5 bases). Germline CDR1 and CDR2: MNHNS and SASEGT. This CDR3 has 18 residues. Trimming removed 5 bases from V and 0 bases from J, with 17 bases in between. CDR3 amino acids: CASSTRTPASSYNSPLHF. CDR3 in DNA: TGTGCCAGCAGTACCCGGACACCTGCCAGCTCCTATAATTCACCCCTCCACTTT.

The V call is TRBV18, the J call TRBJ2-1; 16 bases align to TRBD2. The V gene end was trimmed by 2 bases and the J gene end by 4 bases; junction bases not matched to a gene: 5. The CDR3 totals 18 residues. Germline CDR1 and CDR2: KGHSH and LQKENI. CDR3 in DNA: TGTGCCAGCTCACCAGACGGGACTAGCGGGAGGGGTTACAATGAGCAGTTCTTC. As protein: CASSPDGTSGRGYNEQFF.

This clonotype was detected once. The V call is TRBV5-4, the J call TRBJ1-1, with a tentative D call TRBD1 (6 bases). CDR3 size: 17 residues. V lost 4 bases and J 2 bases, leaving 21 bases between the germline ends. Germline V gene sequence: CDR1 SGHNT, CDR2 YYREEE (reference sequence). As DNA, the CDR3 is TGTGCCAGCAGCATACTTTGGGGGGGGCTTGCCAACACTGAAGCTTTCTTT. Protein sequence: CASSILWGGLANTEAFF. Full variable domain (remainder filled in from reference TRBV5-4 and TRBJ1-1): ETGVTQSPTHLIKTRGQQVTLRCSSQSGHNTVSWYQQALGQGPQFIFQYYREEENGRGNFPPRFSGLQFPNYSSELNVNALELDDSALYLCASSILWGGLANTEAFFGQGTRLTVV.

V is TRBV3-1 and J is TRBJ1-1; TRBD1 aligns across 7 bases. J lost 4 bases, V lost 4 bases, and 6 bases had no gene match. Germline lookup yields CDR1 LGHDT and CDR2 YNNKEL (reference sequence). The CDR3 has 14 amino acids. The CDR3 coding sequence is TGTGCCAGCAGCCCCACAGGGGTTATCACTGAAGCTTTCTTT. As protein: CASSPTGVITEAFF.

This clonotype was found a few times. V is TRBV7-2 and J is TRBJ2-7, with D perhaps matching TRBD1 or TRBD2 (5 bases each). CDR3 length: 15 amino acids. The V gene's germline CDR1 is SGHTA and CDR2 FQGNSA. The ends were cut back, 5 bases at V and 4 bases at J, with 18 bases in the middle. CDR3 nucleotides: TGTGCCAGCAGCCCCCACCCTCAGGGCGGGTACGAGCAGTACTTC. Translated, it gives CASSPHPQGGYEQYF.

The sample holds a few counts of this clonotype. This chain uses TRBV19 with TRBJ1-1; 9 nucleotides agree with TRBD1. CDR1 LNHDA and CDR2 SQIVND come from the germline V gene (reference sequence). The trim removed 2 bases at V and 8 bases at J, leaving 6 bases unmatched. This CDR3 is 14 amino acids long. DNA of the CDR3: TGTGCCAGTAGTATACCCCGGGACAGGGCAGAAGCTTTCTTT. Its protein is CASSIPRDRAEAFF.

In the case of this clonotype: Given a much more abundant clone one base away, this may be a read error. The chain is built from TRBV7-2 and TRBJ2-7; D not certain. CDR1 is SGHTA and CDR2 is FQGNSA in the germline V gene. The V end was cut by 2 bases, the J end by 0 bases, with 11 bases between. There are 15 residues in the CDR3. The CDR3 nucleotides are TGTGCCAGCAGCTTACACGGATACAACTCCTACGAGCAGTACTTC. This gives the protein CASSLHGYNSYEQYF. Full variable domain (remainder filled in from reference TRBV7-2 and TRBJ2-7): GAGVSQSPSNKVTEKGKDVELRCDPISGHTALYWYRQSLGQGLEFLIYFQGNSAPDKSGLPSDRFSAERTGGSVSTLTIQRTQQEDSAVYLCASSLHGYNSYEQYFGPGTRLTVT.

This clonotype was found a few times. The genes are TRBV7-8 and TRBJ1-1; D is uncertain. Trimming removed 8 bases at V and 4 bases at J, with 14 bases between. The CDR3 runs 13 residues. CDR1 is SGHVS, CDR2 FQNEAQ, per germline. CDR3 coding DNA: TGTGCCAGCTCATACGGAGGACCCACTGAAGCTTTCTTT. Its protein is CASSYGGPTEAFF.

The CDR3, as DNA: TGTGCCAGCAGCTCAGACAGGGGTTCCGGAGATACGCAGTATTTT. Residues: CASSSDRGSGDTQYF. J is TRBJ2-3 and V is TRBV7-9, with TRBD1 identical over 8 bases. Germline V gene sequence: CDR1 SEHNR, CDR2 FQNEAQ (reference sequence). This CDR3 comprises 15 residues. The trim removed 4 bases at V and 5 bases at J, leaving 8 bases unmatched.

The genes are TRBV24-1 and TRBJ2-2; TRBD2 is a possible D gene (5 bases). CDR3 length: 15 residues. CDR1 is KGHDR and CDR2 is SFDVKD in the germline V gene. Trimming removed 5 bases at V and 0 bases at J, with 9 bases between. Here the CDR3 reads CATSGAGANTGELFF. As DNA, the CDR3 is TGTGCCACCAGTGGGGCCGGGGCGAACACCGGGGAGCTGTTTTTT.

The chain employs TRBV4-1 and TRBJ2-5; D remains unclear. The CDR3 covers 14 residues. Trimming removed 0 bases at V and 1 base at J, with 6 bases between. CDR1 and CDR2 from the germline V gene are MGHRA and YSYEKL. The CDR3: CASSQERSQETQYF. The DNA of the CDR3 is TGCGCCAGCAGCCAAGAACGCTCCCAAGAGACCCAGTACTTC.

V gene TRBV28 combines with J gene TRBJ1-5, with TRBD1 identical over 8 bases. Germline V gene sequence: CDR1 MDHEN, CDR2 SYDVKM. CDR3 length: 15 residues. Trimming at V came to 7 bases and at J to 6 bases, leaving 11 bases not matched to a gene. The CDR3 DNA sequence: TGTGCCAGCAACTCGTATGGACAGGGAGGTCAGCCCCAGCATTTT. Its protein product is CASNSYGQGGQPQHF.